This T cell receptor beta chain emerged from a study of blood T cell repertoires in COVID-19. Clones were sequenced by immunoSEQ multiplex PCR, and TCRdb holds only the in-frame ones, with some missing. The sample contains hundreds of thousands of clones, 70% to 90% of which appear only once. Germline lookup yields CDR1 MNHEY and CDR2 SVGEGT. CDR3 length equals 16 residues. With 0 bases clipped from V and 2 bases from J, the junction kept 6 bases outside the gene matches. The J gene is TRBJ1-2, the V gene TRBV6-2 or TRBV6-3, with TRBD1 identical over 7 bases. Sequencing was carried out using peripheral blood. This clonotype was obtained from a young man with active or convalescent COVID-19. The CDR3 spells CASSYSKGGYNYGYTF. Here the CDR3 DNA reads TGTGCCAGCAGTTACTCGAAAGGGGGCTACAACTATGGCTACACCTTC.